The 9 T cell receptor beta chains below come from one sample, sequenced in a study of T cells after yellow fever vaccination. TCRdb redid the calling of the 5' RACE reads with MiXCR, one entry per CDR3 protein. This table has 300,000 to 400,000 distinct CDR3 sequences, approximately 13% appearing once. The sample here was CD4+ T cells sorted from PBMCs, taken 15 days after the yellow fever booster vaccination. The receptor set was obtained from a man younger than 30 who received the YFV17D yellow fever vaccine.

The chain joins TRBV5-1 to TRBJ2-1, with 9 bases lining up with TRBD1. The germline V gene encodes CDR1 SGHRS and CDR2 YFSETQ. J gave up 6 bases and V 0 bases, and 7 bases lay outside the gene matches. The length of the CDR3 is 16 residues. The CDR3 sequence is CASSLATGGPSNEQFF. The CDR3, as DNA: TGCGCCAGCAGCTTGGCAACAGGGGGCCCTAGCAATGAGCAGTTCTTC.

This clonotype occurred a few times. In nucleotides, the CDR3 is TGTGCCAGCAGCAAGGATGCGGACAGGGGGTTAAACACCGGGGAGCTGTTTTTT. Its protein product is CASSKDADRGLNTGELFF. The gene calls are TRBV5-4 and TRBJ2-2, with TRBD1 matching over 10 bases. J was trimmed by 2 bases and V by 4 bases; bases with no gene match: 11. Per the germline V gene, CDR1 is SGHNT and CDR2 is YYREEE (reference sequence). The CDR3 has 18 amino acids.

The CDR3 loop reads CASSALGTGLGYTF. CDR3 in DNA: TGTGCCAGCAGTGCCCTCGGGACAGGGTTGGGCTACACCTTC. V is TRBV2 and J is TRBJ1-2, with 9 bases matching TRBD1. The CDR3 is made up of 14 amino acids. V trimming: 4 bases; J trimming: 8 bases; junction bases outside the gene matches: 8. Germline CDR1 reads SNHLY; CDR2 reads FYNNEI.

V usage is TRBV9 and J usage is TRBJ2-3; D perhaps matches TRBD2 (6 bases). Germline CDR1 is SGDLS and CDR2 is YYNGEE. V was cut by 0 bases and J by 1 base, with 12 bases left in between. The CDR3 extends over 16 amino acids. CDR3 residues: CASSVAPTGGTDTQYF. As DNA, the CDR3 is TGTGCCAGCAGCGTAGCACCGACGGGGGGCACAGATACGCAGTATTTT.

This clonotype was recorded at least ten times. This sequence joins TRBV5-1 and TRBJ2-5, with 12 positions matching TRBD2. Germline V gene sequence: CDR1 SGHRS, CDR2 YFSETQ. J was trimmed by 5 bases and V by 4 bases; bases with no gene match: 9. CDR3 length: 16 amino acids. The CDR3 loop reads CASSIRGLAGGETQYF. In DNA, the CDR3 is TGCGCCAGCAGCATTCGAGGTCTAGCGGGGGGGGAGACCCAGTACTTC. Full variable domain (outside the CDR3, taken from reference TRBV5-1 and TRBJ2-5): KAGVTQTPRYLIKTRGQQVTLSCSPISGHRSVSWYQQTPGQGLQFLFEYFSETQRNKGNFPGRFSGRQFSNSRSEMNVSTLELGDSALYLCASSIRGLAGGETQYFGPGTRLLVL.

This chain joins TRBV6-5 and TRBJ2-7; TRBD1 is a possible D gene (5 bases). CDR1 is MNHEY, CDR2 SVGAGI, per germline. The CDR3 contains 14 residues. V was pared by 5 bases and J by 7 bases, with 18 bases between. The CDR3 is CASSLTQALGEQYF. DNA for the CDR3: TGTGCCAGCAGTCTCACACAGGCCTTGGGGGAGCAGTACTTC.

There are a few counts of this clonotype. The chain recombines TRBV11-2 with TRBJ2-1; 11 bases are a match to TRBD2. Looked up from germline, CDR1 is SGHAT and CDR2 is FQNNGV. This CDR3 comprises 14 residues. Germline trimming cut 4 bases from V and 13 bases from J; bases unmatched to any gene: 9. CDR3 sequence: CASSSAPSGGPQFF. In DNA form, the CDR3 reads TGTGCCAGCAGCTCCGCTCCTAGCGGGGGGCCTCAGTTCTTC.

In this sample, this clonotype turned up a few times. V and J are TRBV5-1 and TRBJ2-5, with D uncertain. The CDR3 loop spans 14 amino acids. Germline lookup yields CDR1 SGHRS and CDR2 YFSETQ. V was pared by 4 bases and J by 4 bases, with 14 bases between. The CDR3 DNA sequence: TGCGCCAGCAGCCCCAGGACCCCCAGAGAGACCCAGTACTTC. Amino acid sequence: CASSPRTPRETQYF.

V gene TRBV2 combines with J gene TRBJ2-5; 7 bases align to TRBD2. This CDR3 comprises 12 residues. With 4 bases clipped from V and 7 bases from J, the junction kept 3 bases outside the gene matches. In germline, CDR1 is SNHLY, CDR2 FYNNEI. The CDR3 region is CASSGTSGTQYF. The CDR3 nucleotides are TGTGCCAGCAGTGGGACTAGTGGGACCCAGTACTTC.